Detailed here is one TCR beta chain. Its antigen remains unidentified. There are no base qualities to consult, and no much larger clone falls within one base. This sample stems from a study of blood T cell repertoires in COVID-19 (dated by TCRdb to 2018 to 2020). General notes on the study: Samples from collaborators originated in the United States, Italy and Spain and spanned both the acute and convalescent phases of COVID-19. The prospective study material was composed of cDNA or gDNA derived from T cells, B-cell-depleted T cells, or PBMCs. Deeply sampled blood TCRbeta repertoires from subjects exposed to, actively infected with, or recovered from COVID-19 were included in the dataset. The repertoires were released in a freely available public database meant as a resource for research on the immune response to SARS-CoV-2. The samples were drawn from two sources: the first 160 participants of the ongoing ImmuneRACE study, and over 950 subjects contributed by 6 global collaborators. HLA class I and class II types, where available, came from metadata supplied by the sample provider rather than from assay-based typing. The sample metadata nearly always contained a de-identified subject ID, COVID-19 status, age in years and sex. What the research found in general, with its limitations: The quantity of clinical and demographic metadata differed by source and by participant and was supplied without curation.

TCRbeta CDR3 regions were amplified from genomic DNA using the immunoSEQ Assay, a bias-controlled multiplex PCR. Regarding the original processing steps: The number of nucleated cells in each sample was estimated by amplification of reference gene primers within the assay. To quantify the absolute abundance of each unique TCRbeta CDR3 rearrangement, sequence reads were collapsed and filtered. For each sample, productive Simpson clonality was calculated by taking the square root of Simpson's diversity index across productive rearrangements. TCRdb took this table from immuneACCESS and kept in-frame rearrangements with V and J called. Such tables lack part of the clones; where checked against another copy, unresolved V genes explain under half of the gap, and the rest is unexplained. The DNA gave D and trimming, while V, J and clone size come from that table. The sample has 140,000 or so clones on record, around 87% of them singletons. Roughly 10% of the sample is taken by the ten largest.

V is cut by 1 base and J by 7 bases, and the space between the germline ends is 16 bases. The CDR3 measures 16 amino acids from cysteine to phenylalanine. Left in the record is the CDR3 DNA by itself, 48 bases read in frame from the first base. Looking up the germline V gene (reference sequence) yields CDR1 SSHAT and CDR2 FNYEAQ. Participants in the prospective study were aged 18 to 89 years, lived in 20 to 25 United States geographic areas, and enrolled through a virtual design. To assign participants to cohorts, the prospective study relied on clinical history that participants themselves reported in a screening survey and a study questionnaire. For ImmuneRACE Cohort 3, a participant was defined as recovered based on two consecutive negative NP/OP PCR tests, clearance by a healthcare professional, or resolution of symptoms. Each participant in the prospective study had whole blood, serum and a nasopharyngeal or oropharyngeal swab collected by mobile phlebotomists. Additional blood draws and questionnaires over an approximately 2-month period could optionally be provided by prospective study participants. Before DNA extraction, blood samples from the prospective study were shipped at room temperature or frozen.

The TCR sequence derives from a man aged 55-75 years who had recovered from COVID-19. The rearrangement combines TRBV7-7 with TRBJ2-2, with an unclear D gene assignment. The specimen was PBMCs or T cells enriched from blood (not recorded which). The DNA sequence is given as TGTGCCAGCAGCTTAGAATCTCCCCCCACTGGCGGGGAGCTGTTTTTT. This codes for CASSLESPPTGGELFF.